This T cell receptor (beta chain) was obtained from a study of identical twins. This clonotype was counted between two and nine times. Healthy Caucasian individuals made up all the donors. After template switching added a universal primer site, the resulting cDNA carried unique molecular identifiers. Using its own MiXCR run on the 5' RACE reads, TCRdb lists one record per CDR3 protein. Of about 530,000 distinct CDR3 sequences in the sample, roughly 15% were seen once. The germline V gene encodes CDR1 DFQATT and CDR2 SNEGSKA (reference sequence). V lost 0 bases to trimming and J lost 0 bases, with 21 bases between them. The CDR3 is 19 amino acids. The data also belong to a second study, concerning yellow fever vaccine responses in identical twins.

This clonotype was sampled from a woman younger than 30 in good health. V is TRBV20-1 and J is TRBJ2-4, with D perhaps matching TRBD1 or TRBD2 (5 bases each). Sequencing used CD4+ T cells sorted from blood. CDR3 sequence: CSAREGTRIKDLAKNIQYF. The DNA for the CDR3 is TGCAGTGCTAGAGAGGGGACCCGAATCAAAGACCTAGCCAAAAACATTCAGTACTTC.